This T cell receptor beta chain was recovered during a study of human T cells and chemical hapten exposure. Study background: Patch testing was performed with 0.01% DPC on the upper back, with reading at 6 days. Slight differences in pooled library volume were the main source of varying TCR yields across samples.

From germline, CDR1 is MNHEY and CDR2 SVGEGT. The CDR3 consists of 12 residues. This clonotype was observed at least ten times. Its matching antigen is unknown. Mismatch with germline at one junction end may stem from a read error. MiXCR was run by TCRdb on the RACE reads, yielding one entry per CDR3 protein. The table shows under 75,000 distinct CDR3 sequences, with approximately 9% occurring only once. Time point noted: patch test 2, 6 weeks after DPC sensitization. Treatment in this sample: therapeutic diphenylcyclopropenone sensitization with weekly scalp DPC. Findings and caveats of the study: Donors were affected by alopecia, so their immune reaction might vary from that of healthy individuals.

This chain links TRBV6-2 or TRBV6-3 with TRBJ1-1; D gene ambiguous. The sequence was obtained from a woman aged 50 to 65 with alopecia areata. Some clones in this sample may be carry-over from other donors' samples. The sequencing used whole blood, collected in connection with sensitization to the hapten diphenylcyclopropenone (DPC). For the CDR3, the DNA is TGTGCCAGCAGTTACTCCGGGCCCCTGCGGATCTTT. Protein sequence: CASSYSGPLRIF.